This T cell receptor beta chain was observed in a study of blood T cells in healthy people across ages. Findings of the study overall: The long-lived group displayed more naive CD4+ cells, plus higher diversity, than the aged donors did. What prevented conclusive comparison of naive and antigen-experienced cells was that PBMCs were unsorted.

With a J-beta primer mix and a sample-barcoded 5' primer, a second PCR ran about 6 to 11 cycles. TCRdb called the 5' RACE reads again in MiXCR, with one record for every CDR3 protein. The table lists 1.5 million to 2 million distinct CDR3 sequences, just under 50% of them singletons. Isolated PBMCs totaled at least 6 million in each sample. Trimming pared 7 bases from V and 4 bases from J, leaving 16 bases between. From germline, CDR1 is MDHEN and CDR2 SYDVKM. The CDR3 contains 15 residues. This clonotype was seen only a few times. Antigen specificity is unknown. The V gene is TRBV28, the J gene TRBJ2-2; D possibly corresponds to TRBD2 (7 bases). The receptor comes from a woman aged 35 to 49 in good health. Sequences were obtained from blood. The DNA for the CDR3 is TGTGCCAGCAACCCGGGGGGCCCTTCCACCGGGGAGCTGTTTTTT. Translation: CASNPGGPSTGELFF. The whole variable domain, filled in from reference TRBV28 and TRBJ2-2, reads DVKVTQSSRYLVKRTGEKVFLECVQDMDHENMFWYRQDPGLGLRLIYFSYDVKMKEKGDIPEGYSVSREKKERFSLILESASTNQTSMYLCASNPGGPSTGELFFGEGSRLTVL.